The T cell receptor (beta chain) under discussion was sequenced for a study of T cells in Graves' hyperthyroidism and ophthalmopathy. Clinical symptoms, serum thyroxine and TRAb, thyroid ultrasound and orbital computed tomography together formed the diagnostic basis. PBMCs were sourced from more than 7.5 ml fresh peripheral blood. RNA transcripts were the template for amplifying TCR beta CDR3 regions. RT-PCR in the first round (using the HTBI primer set) targeted the TCR CDR3. TCRdb passed the multiplex PCR reads through MiXCR, listing each CDR3 protein once. Among approximately 600,000 distinct CDR3 sequences listed, around 14% were seen once. This clonotype was counted ten times or more. The sequence derives from a woman younger than 35 with Graves' ophthalmopathy. The sequenced material came from blood.

The CDR3 DNA follows: TGTGCCAGCAGCTCCTCTAGCAGCAGCTCCTACAATGAGCAGTTCTTC. It encodes CASSSSSSSSYNEQFF. The V call is TRBV7-3, the J call TRBJ2-1; tentative D call: TRBD2 (5 bases). The CDR3 is 16 residues long. Germline assignment: CDR1 SGHTA and CDR2 FQGTGA. With 4 bases removed from V and 0 bases from J, the gap between germline ends came to 13 bases.